These 12 T cell receptor beta chains were sequenced from one sample in a study of OX40 agonist ivuxolimab in advanced cancers. Method: immunoSEQ multiplex PCR; TCRdb's copy keeps in-frame clones and lacks some. Here the sample spans some 52,000 clones, approximately 95% being singletons. Specimen: CD4+ or CD8+ T cells sorted from blood, collected in a trial of the OX40 agonist ivuxolimab. These TCRs come from an adult with an advanced solid tumor such as melanoma, head and neck, liver or kidney cancer.

The V call is TRBV27, the J call TRBJ2-1, with 10 positions matching TRBD2. The V gene end was trimmed by 4 bases and the J gene end by 3 bases; junction bases not matched to a gene: 6. The CDR3 sequence is 16 residues long. The germline V gene encodes CDR1 MNHEY and CDR2 SMNVEV (reference sequence). Written as DNA, the CDR3 is TGTGCCAGCAGTTATGCTAGCGGGAGTAACTACAATGAGCAGTTCTTC. The encoded protein is CASSYASGSNYNEQFF.

V usage is TRBV15 and J usage is TRBJ2-7; 9 positions match TRBD1. V dropped 2 bases and J dropped 5; count of bases not matched to a gene: 4. This CDR3 has 14 residues. Germline loops: CDR1 LNHNV, CDR2 YYDKDF (reference sequence). The CDR3 coding sequence is TGTGCCACCAGCAGATACAGGGGGCTCCACGAGCAGTACTTC. Its protein product is CATSRYRGLHEQYF.

This chain connects TRBV27 to TRBJ1-1; D is perhaps TRBD1 (5 bases). V dropped 6 bases and J dropped 1 base, with 15 bases sitting between them. CDR1 is MNHEY and CDR2 is SMNVEV in the germline V gene (reference sequence). CDR3 length: 15 residues. CDR3 protein: CASRSLPGTNTEAFF. CDR3 nucleotide sequence: TGTGCCAGCAGGTCCCTTCCGGGGACGAACACTGAAGCTTTCTTT.

The chain links TRBV4-1 to TRBJ2-7; 9 nucleotides agree with TRBD2. V dropped 0 bases and J dropped 6; count of bases not matched to a gene: 9. Germline CDR1 reads MGHRA; CDR2 reads YSYEKL. The CDR3 has 16 residues. The DNA for the CDR3 is TGCGCCAGCAGCCAAGAAGCTACTCTAGCGGGAAGCGAGCAGTACTTC. Translation: CASSQEATLAGSEQYF.

The J gene is TRBJ1-4, the V gene TRBV28; 8 nucleotides agree with TRBD1. Germline trimming cut 6 bases from V and 2 bases from J; bases unmatched to any gene: 8. The CDR3 length is 16 residues. Germline V gene sequence: CDR1 MDHEN, CDR2 SYDVKM. The chain's CDR3 is CASSPLRDRTNEKLFF. The CDR3 DNA is TGTGCCAGCAGCCCCCTAAGGGACAGGACTAATGAAAAACTGTTTTTT.

The chain carries TRBV28 and TRBJ2-7, with unresolved D. The ends were cut back, 3 bases at V and 0 bases at J, with 9 bases in the middle. CDR1 is MDHEN, CDR2 SYDVKM, per germline. This CDR3 contains 14 residues. The CDR3 DNA reads as TGTGCCAGCAGTTTTCTTAGGCACTCCTACGAGCAGTACTTC. Translation: CASSFLRHSYEQYF.

Only one count was recorded for this clone. The rearrangement uses TRBV5-1 and TRBJ2-3; 7 bases map to TRBD1. V lost 1 base to trimming and J lost 0 bases; unmatched junction nucleotides: 8. The CDR3 length is 17 residues. The V gene's germline CDR1 is SGHRS and CDR2 YFSETQ. The chain's CDR3 is CASSLLVGQVSTDTQYF. The DNA for the CDR3 is TGCGCCAGCAGCTTGTTAGTCGGACAGGTTAGCACAGATACGCAGTATTTT.

The J gene is TRBJ1-5, the V gene TRBV4-3, with TRBD1 as a possible D gene (5 bases). CDR3 length equals 15 residues. CDR1 and CDR2 (germline): LGHNA, YSLEER. V lost 0 bases, J lost 4 bases, and 10 bases lay in between. The DNA of the CDR3 is TGCGCCAGCAGCCAAGATCGGGACCTGAATCAGCCCCAGCATTTT. Residues: CASSQDRDLNQPQHF.

This chain joins TRBV28 and TRBJ2-3; 11 positions agree with TRBD2. Looked up from germline, CDR1 is MDHEN and CDR2 is SYDVKM. V was pared by 5 bases and J by 5 bases, with 12 bases of the junction left unmatched. The CDR3 sequence is 17 residues long. CDR3 DNA: TGTGCCAGCAGTCCTTCCGGGCTAGCGGGAGGAAGAGATACGCAGTATTTT. Residues: CASSPSGLAGGRDTQYF.

The chain links TRBV7-6 to TRBJ2-2, with 12 bases fitting TRBD2. CDR3 length equals 15 residues. Germline trimming cut 5 bases from V and 6 bases from J; bases unmatched to any gene: 4. The germline gives CDR1 SGHVS, CDR2 FNYEAQ. The CDR3: CASSPTSGRPGELFF. The CDR3 region has the DNA TGTGCCAGCAGCCCGACTAGCGGGAGACCCGGGGAGCTGTTTTTT.

The chain employs TRBV9 and TRBJ2-2; 13 nucleotides match TRBD2. The V gene end was trimmed by 4 bases and the J gene end by 4 bases; junction bases not matched to a gene: 4. Looked up from germline, CDR1 is SGDLS and CDR2 is YYNGEE. The CDR3 loop spans 16 amino acids. Here the CDR3 reads CASSFGTSGITGELFF. The CDR3, as DNA: TGTGCCAGCAGCTTCGGGACTAGCGGGATCACCGGGGAGCTGTTTTTT.

This clone was picked up a small number of times. The V call is TRBV2, the J call TRBJ2-1; no reliable D call. Germline lookup yields CDR1 SNHLY and CDR2 FYNNEI. CDR3 length: 11 residues. V dropped 8 bases and J dropped 10 bases, with 12 bases sitting between them. CDR3 coding DNA: TGTGCCAGCCTCTGGGTTCGCGAGCAGTTCTTC. Its protein is CASLWVREQFF.